The TCR beta chain described here comes from a study of identical twins. CDR3 length: 13 amino acids. The V and J ends lost 3 bases and 3 bases respectively, with 9 bases between them. The germline V gene encodes CDR1 LGHNT and CDR2 FRNRAP. Study results and caveats: Surplus twin overlap in beta out-of-frame sequences was less pronounced. Memory repertoires lacked the insertion deficit that abundant cord blood beta clonotypes showed.

This clonotype was counted a few times. Its specificity is unknown. TCRdb reanalysed the 5' RACE reads using MiXCR and keeps one entry per CDR3 protein. The sample contains around 340,000 distinct CDR3 sequences, roughly 9% of which appear only once. With no exceptions, donors were healthy Caucasians. The sequenced material came from naive T cells sorted from blood. V gene TRBV12-5 combines with J gene TRBJ2-7; D ambiguous. This TCR was recovered from a woman between 45 and 60 years old in good health. Here the CDR3 DNA reads TGTGCTAGTGGTTTACTCGGCGGCTACGAGCAGTACGTC. As protein: CASGLLGGYEQYV.